This T cell receptor beta chain came from a study of T cell responses to AZD1222 COVID-19 vaccine. Study-level findings and limits: Possibly, clonal diversity was underestimated; donors were largely white British and included more females.

Only in-frame clones appear in the TCRdb table, and some are missing; sequencing was by immunoSEQ multiplex PCR. The profile shows some 190,000 clones, 85% to 95% of them singletons. The length of the CDR3 is 12 residues. V was shortened by 1 base and J by 6 bases, with 7 bases between the two germline ends. CDR1 is GTSNPN and CDR2 is SVGIG in the germline V gene (reference sequence). This clone was seen only once. Its antigen remains unknown. The receptor comes from an adult who received the AZD1222 COVID-19 vaccine. The sequences come from peripheral blood, collected 28 days after the second AZD1222 dose. The chain combines TRBV30 with TRBJ2-1; D not resolved. As DNA, the CDR3 is TGTGCCTGGAGTGCTTCGGGCAATGAGCAGTTCTTC. Translation: CAWSASGNEQFF.